These 6 T cell receptor beta chains were sequenced from one sample in a study of blood T cells in healthy people across ages. A second PCR of roughly 7 to 11 cycles used a sample-barcoded 5' primer and a J-beta primer mix. TCRdb fed the 5' RACE reads into MiXCR, producing one record per CDR3 protein. The table records nearly 800,000 distinct CDR3 sequences, more than 55% of them present only once. Input material: blood. These receptors came from a man in his forties in good health.

This clonotype was counted only a few times. The rearrangement joins TRBV5-6 to TRBJ2-5, with D possibly being TRBD1 or TRBD2 (5 bases each). There are 16 residues in the CDR3. Per germline, CDR1 SGHDT and CDR2 YYEEEE. V was clipped by 4 bases and J by 5 bases, with 21 bases between them. CDR3 loop: CASSNRDQIFRETQYF. The DNA for the CDR3 is TGTGCCAGCAGCAACCGGGACCAAATTTTTCGTGAGACCCAGTACTTC.

This rearrangement joins TRBV29-1 to TRBJ2-3; the D gene is possibly TRBD1 (6 bases). CDR3 size: 17 residues. Trimming took off 2 bases at V and 2 bases at J, with 20 bases between the two ends. Germline-derived CDR1 and CDR2 are SQVTM and ANQGSEA. The CDR3: CSVEHGRGKYSTDTQYF. The CDR3 nucleotides read TGCAGCGTTGAACATGGCAGGGGCAAATATTCCACAGATACGCAGTATTTT.

The V and J genes are TRBV28 and TRBJ2-5; TRBD2 agrees at 8 bases. V lost 5 bases, J lost 1 base, and 9 bases stayed unmatched. The germline gives CDR1 MDHEN, CDR2 SYDVKM. The CDR3 spans 16 residues. The chain's CDR3 is CASSAGGGQFQETQYF. CDR3 nucleotides: TGTGCCAGCAGTGCCGGGGGGGGCCAGTTCCAAGAGACCCAGTACTTC.

The DNA of the CDR3 is TGTGCCAGCAGCTTTAATCAGGGGGGAGAAGCTTTCTTT. This sequence encodes CASSFNQGGEAFF. The V and J genes are TRBV7-9 and TRBJ1-1; 7 nucleotides align to TRBD1. Trimming removed 3 bases from V and 8 bases from J; junction bases left unmatched: 6. Per the germline V gene, CDR1 is SEHNR and CDR2 is FQNEAQ (reference sequence). The CDR3 runs 13 residues.

The V gene is TRBV11-2, the J gene TRBJ1-2, with D uncertain. Trimming left V 0 bases short and J 4 bases short, with 12 bases between. The germline V gene has CDR1 SGHAT and CDR2 FQNNGV. This CDR3 is built from 15 residues. CDR3 residues: CASSLDGPVLYGYTF. The CDR3 bases are TGTGCCAGCAGCTTAGATGGGCCAGTCCTCTATGGCTACACCTTC. Drawing the rest from reference TRBV11-2 and TRBJ1-2, the complete variable domain is EAGVAQSPRYKIIEKRQSVAFWCNPISGHATLYWYQQILGQGPKLLIQFQNNGVVDDSQLPKDRFSAERLKGVDSTLKIQPAKLEDSAVYLCASSLDGPVLYGYTFGSGTRLTVV.

The chain joins TRBV6-5 to TRBJ2-1; perhaps D is TRBD1 or TRBD2 (5 bases each). Germline CDR1 and CDR2: MNHEY and SVGAGI. V gave up 0 bases and J gave up 6 bases, with 18 bases separating them. The CDR3 extends over 17 amino acids. The CDR3 bases are TGTGCCAGCAGTTACTCTACGGTCGGGACGGTCTCCAATGAGCAGTTCTTC. Translation: CASSYSTVGTVSNEQFF.